Listed below are T cell receptor beta chains from one sample, sequenced in a study of T-cell memory formation after mild COVID-19. TCRdb independently ran MiXCR on the 5' RACE reads; one entry per CDR3 protein. The data hold a few hundred thousand distinct CDR3 sequences, with approximately 27% observed a single time. Sample: PBMCs or a T cell subset sorted from them (not recorded which). The receptor set was obtained from an adult woman who had mild COVID-19 (a few samples of this study predate the infection). Cell type and time point are not known. The CDR3 runs from the conserved cysteine through the conserved F or W. Size is stated for part of the rows, as once, few or many counts, or as a class when the clone is expanded.

CDR3	V	J	size
CASSLAGGPETQYF	TRBV12-3/TRBV12-4	TRBJ2-5	many
CASSLSGLAEETQYF	TRBV7-3	TRBJ2-5	few
CASSLEPNYGYTF	TRBV5-1	TRBJ1-2	-
CSARDGTGWRPQHF	TRBV20-1	TRBJ1-5	few
CAWPQEQYF	TRBV30	TRBJ2-7	-
CSARGMDTQYF	TRBV20-1	TRBJ2-3	-
CASTMPHTGVAEAFF	TRBV12-3/TRBV12-4	TRBJ1-1	-
CSVVEVNTGELFF	TRBV29-1	TRBJ2-2	few
CSVEVGGTAYGYTF	TRBV29-1	TRBJ1-2	few
CASSQMDRDQETQYF	TRBV5-1	TRBJ2-5	-
CSVDRGSGETQYF	TRBV29-1	TRBJ2-5	-
CASLRLAGGTDTQYF	TRBV7-9	TRBJ2-3	-
CASSPQGRDLSGNTIYF	TRBV7-9	TRBJ1-3	-
CASSSQDMLTEAFF	TRBV7-9	TRBJ1-1	-
CSVETKAEAFF	TRBV29-1	TRBJ1-1	few
CASSRAGGQADTQYF	TRBV7-6	TRBJ2-3	many
CASIPGAGDEQYF	TRBV7-9	TRBJ2-7	-
CASSSTNSGTGNTEAFF	TRBV7-9	TRBJ1-1	few
CATGLRGEAYEQYF	TRBV7-9	TRBJ2-7	few
CAWSAVGARQPQHF	TRBV30	TRBJ1-5	-
CASSLGDASYEQYF	TRBV5-1	TRBJ2-7	-
CASSLGLAGTQYF	TRBV5-1	-	many
CSVSRTGNTGELFF	TRBV29-1	TRBJ2-2	-
CASSAGKTSGGQETQYF	TRBV5-1	TRBJ2-5	-
CASSQTGGGVKQFF	TRBV7-9	TRBJ2-1	-
CATSNPRGLANTGELFF	TRBV15	TRBJ2-2	-
CASSRGQAGELFF	TRBV7-8	TRBJ2-2	many
CASRTSGGASEQYF	TRBV12-3/TRBV12-4	TRBJ2-7	-
CASSLVGGEQPQHF	TRBV7-9	TRBJ1-5	few